Listed below are T cell receptor beta chains from one sample, sequenced in a study of beta chain features in type 1 diabetes. Method: immunoSEQ multiplex PCR; TCRdb's copy keeps in-frame clones and lacks some. The sample comprises approximately 260,000 clones, 20% of which are singletons, and about 0.027% rests with the top ten. The sequencing input was naive CD4+ T cells from blood. The source of these receptors is a woman in her thirties or forties with type 1 diabetes. CDR3s include the opening cysteine and the closing phenylalanine or tryptophan.

J: TRBJ1-5; V: TRBV6-1; CDR3: CASSDNRGGQPQHF
J: TRBJ1-5; V: TRBV19; CDR3: CASSTTSYSNQPQHF
J: TRBJ2-7; V: TRBV25-1; CDR3: CASSETWGLGEQYF
J: TRBJ2-7; V: TRBV7-3; CDR3: CASSLSGTGADEQYF
J: TRBJ1-5; V: TRBV20-1; CDR3: CSASRGGPQHF
J: TRBJ2-1; V: TRBV6-1; CDR3: CASRLAGGNEQFF
J: TRBJ2-1; V: TRBV7-2; CDR3: CASSRGPGQWYNEQFF
J: TRBJ2-3; V: TRBV4-3; CDR3: CASSQIRGGTDTQYF
J: TRBJ2-7; V: TRBV28; CDR3: CASSAASLVDRGYF
J: TRBJ1-4; V: TRBV5-4; CDR3: CASSLGGPNEKLFF